One sample yielded the 19 T cell receptor beta chains listed below, sequenced in a study of cytomegalovirus exposure and HLA in healthy donors. The PCR used 60 Vbeta and 13 Jbeta primers. The repertoire was sequenced with immunoSEQ multiplex PCR; TCRdb's copy has only in-frame clones and lacks some. The sample contains about 200,000 clones, 65% to 90% of which appear only once. Input material: PBMCs. These receptors were taken from a woman in her forties or fifties in good health and CMV-seronegative.

The CDR3, as DNA: TGTGCCAGCAAGGTTCCAGGGAGGCATGGGGCCAACGTCCTGACTTTC. The encoded protein is CASKVPGRHGANVLTF. The gene calls are TRBV28 and TRBJ2-6; D is perhaps TRBD2 (6 bases). This CDR3 contains 16 residues. V was pared by 7 bases and J by 3 bases, with 16 bases between. The germline CDR1 and CDR2 sequences are MDHEN and SYDVKM.

The gene calls are TRBV2 and TRBJ2-2; D unresolved. V gave up 0 bases and J gave up 0 bases, with 5 bases separating them. Germline-derived CDR1 and CDR2 are SNHLY and FYNNEI. This CDR3 contains 15 residues. The chain's CDR3 is CASSEAGTNTGELFF. CDR3 DNA: TGTGCCAGCAGTGAAGCGGGCACGAACACCGGGGAGCTGTTTTTT. Complete variable domain (other parts from reference TRBV2 and TRBJ2-2): EPEVTQTPSHQVTQMGQEVILRCVPISNHLYFYWYRQILGQKVEFLVSFYNNEISEKSEIFDDQFSVERPDGSNFTLKIRSTKLEDSAMYFCASSEAGTNTGELFFGEGSRLTVL.

The gene calls are TRBV2 and TRBJ1-2; D perhaps matches TRBD1 (5 bases). Germline CDR1 reads SNHLY; CDR2 reads FYNNEI. The CDR3 sequence is 13 residues long. The V end was cut by 7 bases, the J end by 3 bases, with 12 bases between. The CDR3 DNA is TGTGCCAGCACCCAGGGCAGCTACTATGGCTACACCTTC. Residues: CASTQGSYYGYTF.

The chain joins TRBV7-3 to TRBJ2-1, with D maybe TRBD2 (6 bases). This CDR3 has 13 residues. Per the germline V gene, CDR1 is SGHTA and CDR2 is FQGTGA. Trimming pared 8 bases from V and 6 bases from J, leaving 14 bases between. For the CDR3, the DNA is TGTGCCAGCTCCTCCGGGACTCTCAATGAGCAGTTCTTC. Protein sequence: CASSSGTLNEQFF.

A few counts support this clone. The chain uses TRBV7-9 and TRBJ1-1, with 9 bases identical to TRBD1. CDR1 is SEHNR, CDR2 FQNEAQ, per germline (reference sequence). With V trimmed by 4 bases and J by 1 base, 4 bases remained unmatched. The CDR3 covers 15 residues. This CDR3 reads CASSSRQGGNTEAFF. The DNA of the CDR3 is TGTGCCAGCAGCTCGAGACAGGGGGGGAACACTGAAGCTTTCTTT.

In the case of this clone: The junction does not match germline at one end; this may be a read error. The J gene is TRBJ2-7, the V gene TRBV11-2, with D unclear. The V gene's germline CDR1 is SGHAT and CDR2 FQNNGV. The length of the CDR3 is 12 residues. CDR3 region: CASSSSSSEQYF. CDR3 bases: TGTGCCAGCAGCTCCTCGTCCTCCGAGCAGTACTTC.

This clone appeared a single time. The chain joins TRBV27 to TRBJ1-2, with TRBD1 matching 9 bases. CDR3 size: 15 residues. Losses at the gene ends were 1 base for V and 2 bases for J; bases not matched to a gene: 2. Germline CDR1 MNHEY, CDR2 SMNVEV (reference sequence). The CDR3 here is CASSLLGQGNYGYTF. The CDR3 nucleotides read TGTGCCAGCAGTTTATTAGGACAGGGGAACTATGGCTACACCTTC.

The CDR3 nucleotides read TGTGCCGCTCATCCGGCGGGAGGCTTGGAGACCCAGTACTTC. It translates to CAAHPAGGLETQYF. This chain uses TRBV5-4 with TRBJ2-5, with 8 nucleotides matching TRBD2. This CDR3 region has 14 residues. CDR1 is SGHNT and CDR2 is YYREEE in the germline V gene (reference sequence). Unmatched junction bases numbered 13, after V lost 10 bases and J lost 5 bases. Filled out from reference TRBV5-4 and TRBJ2-5, the complete variable domain reads ETGVTQSPTHLIKTRGQQVTLRCSSQSGHNTVSWYQQALGQGPQFIFQYYREEENGRGNFPPRFSGLQFPNYSSELNVNALELDDSALYLCAAHPAGGLETQYFGPGTRLLVL.

The CDR3 DNA is TGTGCCAGCAGTGGGGGGATAGCGGGGAGCTCCTACAATGAGCAGTTCTTC. Translating gives CASSGGIAGSSYNEQFF. The chain combines TRBV28 with TRBJ2-1, with 8 nucleotides matching TRBD2. CDR1 is MDHEN, CDR2 SYDVKM, per germline. The CDR3 consists of 17 residues. The V and J ends lost 5 bases and 0 bases, in that order; junction bases with no gene match: 9.

In its sample, this clone was seen a few times. This chain joins TRBV4-1 and TRBJ1-5, with 7 bases matching TRBD1. The germline V gene encodes CDR1 MGHRA and CDR2 YSYEKL. There are 17 residues in the CDR3. Trimming took 1 base from V and 0 from J; bases not matched to a gene: 6. CDR3 protein: CASSQVGQFDSNQPQHF. Here the CDR3 DNA reads TGCGCCAGCAGCCAAGTGGGACAGTTCGATAGCAATCAGCCCCAGCATTTT.

The chain recombines TRBV7-2 with TRBJ1-1; maybe TRBD1 (5 bases). Germline V gene lookup returns CDR1 SGHTA and CDR2 FQGNSA. V gave up 2 bases and J gave up 0 bases, with 7 bases separating them. The CDR3 length is 14 residues. CDR3 in DNA: TGTGCCAGCAGCTTAAGGGGTGTGAACACTGAAGCTTTCTTT. This encodes CASSLRGVNTEAFF. The full variable domain, its missing parts supplied by reference TRBV7-2 and TRBJ1-1, is GAGVSQSPSNKVTEKGKDVELRCDPISGHTALYWYRQSLGQGLEFLIYFQGNSAPDKSGLPSDRFSAERTGGSVSTLTIQRTQQEDSAVYLCASSLRGVNTEAFFGQGTRLTVV.

This sequence joins TRBV19 and TRBJ1-2; TRBD1 matches 8 bases. With V trimmed by 9 bases and J by 8 bases, 17 bases remained unmatched. Germline values: CDR1 LNHDA, CDR2 SQIVND (reference sequence). The CDR3 spans 15 residues. CDR3 protein: CASTRTGTSSEGYTF. CDR3 DNA sequence: TGTGCCAGCACCCGGACAGGGACGTCCTCTGAGGGCTACACCTTC.

The V call is TRBV5-6, the J call TRBJ1-5, with D perhaps matching TRBD1 (6 bases). This CDR3 has 18 residues. The germline CDR1 and CDR2 sequences are SGHDT and YYEEEE. V was clipped by 5 bases and J by 0 bases, with 21 bases between them. The CDR3 nucleotides read TGTGCCAGCAGGGGAAACCGGGACACAGGGTATAGCAATCAGCCCCAGCATTTT. It is translated as CASRGNRDTGYSNQPQHF.

V usage is TRBV10-1 and J usage is TRBJ2-1, with 13 bases fitting TRBD2. Per germline, CDR1 WNHNN and CDR2 SYGVQD (reference sequence). The CDR3 consists of 14 residues. The junction had 3 bases not matched to a gene; V was cut back by 6 bases and J by 7 bases. This chain's CDR3 is CASRPGLAGNEQFF. In DNA, the CDR3 is TGCGCCAGCAGGCCGGGACTAGCGGGAAATGAGCAGTTCTTC.

This rearrangement joins TRBV19 to TRBJ1-2; no firm D call. CDR1 LNHDA and CDR2 SQIVND come from the germline V gene (reference sequence). With 5 bases removed from V and 5 bases from J, the gap between germline ends came to 15 bases. This CDR3 has 14 amino acids. The DNA for the CDR3 is TGTGCCAGTAGTGTCGTAACAGACCCATATGGCTACACCTTC. Translating gives CASSVVTDPYGYTF.

The chain has TRBV6-4 and TRBJ1-1; TRBD1 aligns across 9 bases. Germline lookup yields CDR1 MRHNA and CDR2 SNTAGT. The CDR3 extends over 16 amino acids. With 4 bases clipped from V and 6 bases from J, the junction kept 12 bases outside the gene matches. Here the CDR3 DNA reads TGTGCCAGCAGTGTTGGATTTGGACAGGGGAGTTCTGAAGCTTTCTTT. This encodes CASSVGFGQGSSEAFF.

The chain combines TRBV6-6 with TRBJ2-5, with 12 nucleotides matching TRBD2. Per germline, CDR1 MNHNY and CDR2 SVGAGI (reference sequence). The CDR3 runs 16 residues. V dropped 6 bases and J dropped 2; count of bases not matched to a gene: 7. The CDR3 coding sequence is TGTGCCAGCAGCTTCGGACTAGCGGGACTGCAAGAGACCCAGTACTTC. It codes for CASSFGLAGLQETQYF.

Concerning this clone: The identical CDR3 is also encoded by other nucleotide sequences in the sample. V and J are TRBV28 and TRBJ2-5, with D possibly TRBD2 on 6 matching bases. Looked up from germline, CDR1 is MDHEN and CDR2 is SYDVKM. The CDR3 loop spans 16 amino acids. Trimming left V 5 bases short and J 5 bases short, with 21 bases between. Written as DNA, the CDR3 is TGTGCCAGCAGTCGGGAGAGGGGAAGTAAGAGGGAGACCCAGTACTTC. This encodes CASSRERGSKRETQYF.

The V call is TRBV4-1, the J call TRBJ2-3; D gene uncertain. With 1 base removed from V and 7 bases from J, the gap between germline ends came to 9 bases. The CDR3 runs to 13 residues. Germline CDR1 MGHRA, CDR2 YSYEKL. The CDR3, as DNA: TGCGCCAGCAGCCAAGGTAGTATAAATACGCAGTATTTT. This codes for CASSQGSINTQYF.